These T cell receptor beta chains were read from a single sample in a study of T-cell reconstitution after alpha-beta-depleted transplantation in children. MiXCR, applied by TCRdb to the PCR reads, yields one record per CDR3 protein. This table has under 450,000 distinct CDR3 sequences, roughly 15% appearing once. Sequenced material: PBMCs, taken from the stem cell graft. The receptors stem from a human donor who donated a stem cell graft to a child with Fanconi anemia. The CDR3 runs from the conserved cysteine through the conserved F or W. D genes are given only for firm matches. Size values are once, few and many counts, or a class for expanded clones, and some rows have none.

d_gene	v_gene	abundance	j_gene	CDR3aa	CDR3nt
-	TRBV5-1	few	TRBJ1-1	CASSLATMNTEAFF	TGCGCCAGCAGCTTGGCCACGATGAACACTGAAGCTTTCTTT
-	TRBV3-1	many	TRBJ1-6	CASSRGGANSPLHF	TGTGCCAGCAGCCGTGGAGGGGCGAACTCACCCCTCCACTTT
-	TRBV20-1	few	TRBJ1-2	CSAPEDGPYGGYTF	TGCAGTGCGCCAGAAGACGGACCTTATGGGGGCTACACCTTC
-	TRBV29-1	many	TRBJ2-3	CSVEDGIRADTQYF	TGCAGCGTTGAAGACGGAATCAGGGCCGATACGCAGTATTTT
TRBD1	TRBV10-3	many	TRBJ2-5	CAISGDRGETQYF	TGTGCCATCAGCGGGGACAGGGGAGAGACCCAGTACTTC
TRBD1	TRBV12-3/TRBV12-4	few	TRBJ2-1	CASRGQGPNEQFF	TGTGCCAGCAGGGGACAGGGGCCCAATGAGCAGTTCTTC
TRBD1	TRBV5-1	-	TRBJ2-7	CASSRGQGGSSSYDQYF	TGCGCCAGCAGTCGCGGACAGGGGGGAAGTAGCTCCTACGATCAGTACTTC
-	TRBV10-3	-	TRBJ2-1	CAISEEEQVSYNEQFF	TGTGCCATCAGTGAGGAGGAACAGGTTTCATACAATGAGCAGTTCTTC
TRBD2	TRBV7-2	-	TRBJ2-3	CASSLEAGGTTDTQYF	TGTGCCAGCAGCTTAGAAGCGGGGGGAACTACAGATACGCAGTATTTT
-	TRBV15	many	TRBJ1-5	CATSRATGMQPQHF	TGTGCCACCAGCAGAGCTACAGGGATGCAGCCCCAGCATTTT
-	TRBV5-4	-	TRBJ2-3	CASTVGRSTDTQYF	TGTGCCAGCACCGTGGGGAGGAGCACAGATACGCAGTATTTT
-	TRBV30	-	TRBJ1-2	CAWSALGVGGYTF	TGTGCCTGGAGTGCCCTCGGGGTCGGTGGCTACACCTTC
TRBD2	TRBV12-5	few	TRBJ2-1	CASGSPGLAGVHEQFF	TGTGCTAGTGGTTCCCCGGGACTAGCGGGGGTTCATGAGCAGTTCTTC
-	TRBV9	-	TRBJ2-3	CASSVVGDSTDTQYF	TGTGCCAGCAGCGTAGTAGGGGATTCCACAGATACGCAGTATTTT
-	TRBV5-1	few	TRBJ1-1	CASSMDLKTEAFF	TGCGCCAGCAGCATGGACCTTAAAACTGAAGCTTTCTTT
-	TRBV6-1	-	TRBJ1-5	CASSDIGVQPQHF	TGTGCCAGCAGCGATATAGGGGTTCAGCCCCAGCATTTT
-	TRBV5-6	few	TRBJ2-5	CASSLVRAQETQYF	TGTGCCAGCAGCTTGGTTAGAGCACAAGAGACCCAGTACTTC
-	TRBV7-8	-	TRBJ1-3	CASSLRSDTGNTIYF	TGTGCCAGCAGCTTACGGTCGGATACTGGAAACACCATATATTTT
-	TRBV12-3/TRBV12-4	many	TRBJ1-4	CASTEGREKLFF	TGTGCCAGCACGGAAGGAAGAGAAAAACTGTTTTTT
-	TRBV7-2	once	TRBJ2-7	CASSFTDEQYF	TGTGCCAGCAGCTTTACAGACGAGCAGTACTTC
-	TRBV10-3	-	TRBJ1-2	CAISAENYGYTF	TGTGCCATCAGTGCGGAGAACTATGGCTACACCTTC
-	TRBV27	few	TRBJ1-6	CASSFEGSIYSPLHF	TGTGCCAGCAGTTTCGAAGGGTCGATATATTCACCCCTCCACTTT
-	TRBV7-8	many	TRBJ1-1	CASIPAGDLVDTEAFF	TGTGCCAGCATCCCCGCGGGGGACCTGGTGGACACTGAAGCTTTCTTT
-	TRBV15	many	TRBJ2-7	CATSGEWGRSYEQYF	TGTGCCACCAGCGGCGAGTGGGGAAGGTCCTACGAGCAGTACTTC
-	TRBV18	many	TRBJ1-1	CASSPAGGGTEAFF	TGTGCCAGCTCACCAGCTGGTGGGGGCACTGAAGCTTTCTTT